These T cell receptor beta chains were read from a single sample in a study of cytomegalovirus exposure and HLA in healthy donors. Clones were read by immunoSEQ multiplex PCR, and TCRdb kept only the in-frame ones, dropping some. The data hold over 95,000 clones, with over 65% observed a single time. Sample: PBMCs. The receptors originated from a middle-aged man in good health and CMV-seronegative. Each CDR3 is given with its conserved first and last residue. A D gene is named only where the DNA matches it firmly. The size entry is marked missing in some rows and otherwise reads once, few, many or a size class.

D gene: .; CDR3 length: 15; J gene: TRBJ1-3; V gene: TRBV7-2; clone size: .; CDR3 protein: CASSPSLSSGNTIYF; CDR3 DNA: TGTGCCAGCAGCCCCTCCCTTAGCTCTGGAAACACCATATATTTT
D gene: .; CDR3 length: 13; J gene: TRBJ2-1; V gene: TRBV28; clone size: .; CDR3 protein: CASSLGGPGEQFF; CDR3 DNA: TGTGCCAGCAGTTTGGGGGGGCCTGGTGAGCAGTTCTTC
D gene: .; CDR3 length: 18; J gene: TRBJ2-5; V gene: TRBV29-1; clone size: .; CDR3 protein: CSVELYRGQDAGDETQYF; CDR3 DNA: TGCAGCGTTGAGCTATATCGAGGTCAAGACGCAGGGGACGAGACCCAGTACTTC
D gene: .; CDR3 length: 14; J gene: TRBJ1-1; V gene: TRBV28; clone size: .; CDR3 protein: CASNEPGRIAEAFF; CDR3 DNA: TGTGCCAGCAACGAGCCGGGTAGAATCGCTGAAGCTTTCTTT
D gene: .; CDR3 length: 15; J gene: TRBJ1-5; V gene: TRBV19; clone size: .; CDR3 protein: CASSIVGGSNQPQHF; CDR3 DNA: TGTGCCAGTAGTATAGTGGGGGGTAGCAATCAGCCCCAGCATTTT
D gene: .; CDR3 length: 11; J gene: TRBJ1-1; V gene: TRBV29-1; clone size: .; CDR3 protein: CSGGLFTEAFF; CDR3 DNA: TGCAGCGGAGGACTTTTCACTGAAGCTTTCTTT
D gene: .; CDR3 length: 13; J gene: TRBJ2-7; V gene: TRBV30; clone size: .; CDR3 protein: CAWSGGTHYEQYF; CDR3 DNA: TGTGCCTGGAGTGGCGGGACTCACTACGAGCAGTACTTC
D gene: .; CDR3 length: 17; J gene: TRBJ2-3; V gene: TRBV9; clone size: few; CDR3 protein: CASSVAPWGQNTDTQYF; CDR3 DNA: TGTGCCAGCAGCGTAGCTCCCTGGGGGCAGAACACAGATACGCAGTATTTT
D gene: .; CDR3 length: 12; J gene: TRBJ2-7; V gene: TRBV6-6; clone size: .; CDR3 protein: CASSFGPYEQYF; CDR3 DNA: TGTGCCAGCAGTTTTGGCCCCTACGAGCAGTACTTC
D gene: TRBD1; CDR3 length: 14; J gene: TRBJ2-1; V gene: TRBV7-9; clone size: few; CDR3 protein: CASSTRTGYNEQFF; CDR3 DNA: TGTGCCAGCAGCACCCGGACAGGCTACAATGAGCAGTTCTTC
D gene: TRBD2; CDR3 length: 15; J gene: TRBJ2-7; V gene: TRBV30; clone size: .; CDR3 protein: CAWSPGLAFSYEQYF; CDR3 DNA: TGTGCCTGGAGCCCGGGACTAGCCTTCTCCTACGAGCAGTACTTC
D gene: .; CDR3 length: 14; J gene: TRBJ1-6; V gene: TRBV28; clone size: .; CDR3 protein: CASSPTGYNSPLHF; CDR3 DNA: TGTGCCAGCAGTCCGACAGGATATAATTCACCCCTCCACTTT
D gene: TRBD1; CDR3 length: 14; J gene: TRBJ2-5; V gene: TRBV7-3; clone size: .; CDR3 protein: CASSLPGQGGTQYF; CDR3 DNA: TGTGCCAGCAGCTTACCGGGACAGGGGGGGACCCAGTACTTC
D gene: .; CDR3 length: 12; J gene: TRBJ1-2; V gene: TRBV30; clone size: .; CDR3 protein: CAWSTGVRGYTF; CDR3 DNA: TGTGCCTGGAGTACCGGGGTCCGTGGCTACACCTTC
D gene: TRBD1; CDR3 length: 16; J gene: TRBJ2-2; V gene: TRBV6-6; clone size: .; CDR3 protein: CASSKPTGVNTGELFF; CDR3 DNA: TGTGCCAGCAGCAAACCGACAGGGGTGAACACCGGGGAGCTGTTTTTT
D gene: TRBD1; CDR3 length: 17; J gene: TRBJ1-2; V gene: TRBV19; clone size: once; CDR3 protein: CASSVDRGRLNLYGYTF; CDR3 DNA: TGTGCCAGTAGTGTTGACAGGGGGCGGCTCAACCTCTATGGCTACACCTTC
D gene: TRBD1; CDR3 length: 14; J gene: TRBJ2-7; V gene: TRBV28; clone size: few; CDR3 protein: CASSLRQGAYEQYF; CDR3 DNA: TGTGCCAGCAGTTTAAGGCAGGGGGCCTACGAGCAGTACTTC
D gene: .; CDR3 length: 13; J gene: TRBJ1-1; V gene: TRBV6-5; clone size: .; CDR3 protein: CASSYTPFTEAFF; CDR3 DNA: TGTGCCAGCAGCTATACTCCCTTCACTGAAGCTTTCTTT
D gene: .; CDR3 length: 15; J gene: TRBJ1-6; V gene: TRBV11-2; clone size: .; CDR3 protein: CASSRAQGSNSPLHF; CDR3 DNA: TGTGCCAGCAGCCGCGCCCAGGGGTCAAATTCACCCCTCCACTTT
D gene: TRBD1; CDR3 length: 19; J gene: TRBJ1-1; V gene: TRBV7-3; clone size: .; CDR3 protein: CASSSPQGESRGRYTEAFF; CDR3 DNA: TGTGCCAGCAGCTCCCCCCAAGGGGAATCCAGGGGGCGGTACACTGAAGCTTTCTTT
D gene: .; CDR3 length: 17; J gene: TRBJ2-3; V gene: TRBV5-1; clone size: .; CDR3 protein: CASSLATGLRPTDTQYF; CDR3 DNA: TGCGCCAGCAGCTTGGCTACGGGTTTAAGGCCCACAGATACGCAGTATTTT
D gene: .; CDR3 length: 17; J gene: TRBJ2-7; V gene: TRBV5-1; clone size: once; CDR3 protein: CASSLGYRRTVSYEQYF; CDR3 DNA: TGCGCCAGCAGCTTGGGATACCGGAGGACAGTTTCCTACGAGCAGTACTTC
D gene: .; CDR3 length: 15; J gene: TRBJ1-6; V gene: TRBV5-1; clone size: .; CDR3 protein: CASSQGDGANSPLHF; CDR3 DNA: TGCGCCAGCAGCCAAGGGGATGGAGCCAATTCACCCCTCCACTTT
D gene: .; CDR3 length: 14; J gene: TRBJ1-1; V gene: TRBV7-6; clone size: .; CDR3 protein: CASSLGTDFKEAFF; CDR3 DNA: TGTGCCAGCAGCTTAGGGACAGATTTTAAGGAAGCTTTCTTT
D gene: TRBD2; CDR3 length: 13; J gene: TRBJ2-5; V gene: TRBV27; clone size: .; CDR3 protein: CASSFGGRATQYF; CDR3 DNA: TGTGCCAGCAGTTTTGGGGGGAGGGCGACCCAGTACTTC
D gene: .; CDR3 length: 13; J gene: TRBJ2-3; V gene: TRBV2; clone size: few; CDR3 protein: CASSRPYTDTQYF; CDR3 DNA: TGTGCCAGCAGCCGCCCCTACACAGATACGCAGTATTTT
D gene: TRBD1; CDR3 length: 15; J gene: TRBJ1-2; V gene: TRBV6-5; clone size: .; CDR3 protein: CASSLDRAMSHGYTF; CDR3 DNA: TGTGCCAGCAGTTTGGACAGGGCGATGTCTCATGGCTACACCTTC
D gene: TRBD2; CDR3 length: 16; J gene: TRBJ2-3; V gene: TRBV9; clone size: .; CDR3 protein: CASSVGSGRGTDTQYF; CDR3 DNA: TGTGCCAGCAGCGTAGGCAGCGGGAGGGGAACAGATACGCAGTATTTT
D gene: TRBD1; CDR3 length: 16; J gene: TRBJ1-1; V gene: TRBV30; clone size: .; CDR3 protein: CACSLSIGQGGTEAFF; CDR3 DNA: TGTGCCTGCTCTCTTAGTATTGGACAGGGCGGCACTGAAGCTTTCTTT
D gene: .; CDR3 length: 14; J gene: TRBJ2-4; V gene: TRBV30; clone size: few; CDR3 protein: CAWTRGPPGNIQYF; CDR3 DNA: TGTGCCTGGACCCGAGGCCCCCCGGGGAACATTCAGTACTTC
D gene: TRBD2; CDR3 length: 17; J gene: TRBJ2-1; V gene: TRBV19; clone size: .; CDR3 protein: CASSQGAGGPNMNEQFF; CDR3 DNA: TGTGCCAGTAGCCAAGGGGCGGGAGGGCCAAATATGAATGAGCAGTTCTTC
D gene: .; CDR3 length: 14; J gene: TRBJ1-2; V gene: TRBV19; clone size: .; CDR3 protein: CASSIREGDYGYTF; CDR3 DNA: TGTGCCAGTAGTATCAGAGAAGGAGACTATGGCTACACCTTC